Listed below are T cell receptor beta chains from one sample, sequenced in a study of cytomegalovirus exposure and HLA in healthy donors. Using immunoSEQ multiplex PCR, the repertoire was profiled, and TCRdb retains in-frame clones only, with some absent. The data contain roughly 100,000 clones, over 65% of them seen just once; the ten biggest clones take up about 5%. Sequenced input: PBMCs. All receptors come from a female donor in good health and CMV-seropositive. The CDR3 runs from the conserved cysteine through the conserved F or W. D genes are given only for firm matches. Rows may omit the clone size; those that give it use once, few, many or a size class.

J gene: TRBJ1-1
D gene: TRBD1
V gene: TRBV2
clone size: -
CDR3 protein: CASTGQYREAFF
CDR3 DNA: TGTGCCAGCACGGGACAGTACAGGGAAGCTTTCTTT

J gene: TRBJ2-7
D gene: TRBD1
V gene: TRBV5-8
clone size: -
CDR3 protein: CASSIGQAYEQYF
CDR3 DNA: TGTGCCAGCAGCATCGGACAGGCCTACGAGCAGTACTTC

J gene: TRBJ2-3
D gene: TRBD2
V gene: TRBV2
clone size: few
CDR3 protein: CASREGLAGADTQYF
CDR3 DNA: TGTGCCAGCAGAGAAGGACTAGCGGGAGCAGATACGCAGTATTTT

J gene: TRBJ2-1
D gene: TRBD2
V gene: TRBV7-2
clone size: once
CDR3 protein: CASSLGGGRGEQFF
CDR3 DNA: TGTGCCAGCAGCCTCGGGGGGGGCAGGGGTGAGCAGTTCTTC

J gene: TRBJ1-2
D gene: -
V gene: TRBV5-8
clone size: -
CDR3 protein: CASRGSQVANYGYTF
CDR3 DNA: TGTGCCAGCAGGGGCAGTCAAGTAGCTAACTATGGCTACACCTTC

J gene: TRBJ2-3
D gene: TRBD1
V gene: TRBV27
clone size: -
CDR3 protein: CASSRKLPGQGITDTQYF
CDR3 DNA: TGTGCCAGCAGTCGTAAGCTACCGGGACAGGGGATCACAGATACGCAGTATTTT

J gene: TRBJ2-1
D gene: -
V gene: TRBV28
clone size: -
CDR3 protein: CASWASSYNEQFF
CDR3 DNA: TGTGCCAGCTGGGCGAGCTCCTACAATGAGCAGTTCTTC

J gene: TRBJ2-7
D gene: -
V gene: TRBV30
clone size: -
CDR3 protein: CAWSFTPNYEQYF
CDR3 DNA: TGTGCCTGGAGCTTCACACCCAACTACGAGCAGTACTTC

J gene: TRBJ1-1
D gene: -
V gene: TRBV19
clone size: -
CDR3 protein: CASSEGRNTEAFF
CDR3 DNA: TGTGCCAGTAGTGAGGGAAGGAACACTGAAGCTTTCTTT

J gene: TRBJ2-6
D gene: TRBD2
V gene: TRBV28
clone size: -
CDR3 protein: CASSFRVGRESNVLTF
CDR3 DNA: TGTGCCAGCAGTTTTCGAGTCGGGAGGGAATCCAACGTCCTGACTTTC

J gene: TRBJ2-2
D gene: TRBD2
V gene: TRBV14
clone size: once
CDR3 protein: CASSPRLIAGVLAGELFF
CDR3 DNA: TGTGCCAGCAGCCCCCGATTGATAGCGGGAGTGCTAGCCGGGGAGCTGTTTTTT

J gene: TRBJ2-2
D gene: -
V gene: TRBV2
clone size: -
CDR3 protein: CASVSQTGGTGELFF
CDR3 DNA: TGTGCCAGCGTAAGCCAGACAGGAGGCACCGGGGAGCTGTTTTTT

J gene: TRBJ2-7
D gene: -
V gene: TRBV15
clone size: once
CDR3 protein: CATSRDRGGYEQYF
CDR3 DNA: TGTGCCACCAGCAGAGATCGAGGGGGCTACGAGCAGTACTTC

J gene: TRBJ2-3
D gene: -
V gene: TRBV7-9
clone size: -
CDR3 protein: CASSPGELGTDTQYF
CDR3 DNA: TGTGCCAGCAGCCCAGGGGAGCTGGGCACAGATACGCAGTATTTT

J gene: TRBJ2-7
D gene: TRBD1
V gene: TRBV6-6
clone size: -
CDR3 protein: CASRGQQGSYEQYF
CDR3 DNA: TGTGCCAGCAGGGGTCAACAGGGGTCCTACGAGCAGTACTTC

J gene: TRBJ1-2
D gene: -
V gene: TRBV6-5
clone size: -
CDR3 protein: CASSYSRGSYGYTF
CDR3 DNA: TGTGCCAGCAGTTACTCACGGGGGTCCTATGGCTACACCTTC

J gene: TRBJ1-6
D gene: -
V gene: TRBV6-1
clone size: -
CDR3 protein: CASRDSNYNSPLHF
CDR3 DNA: TGTGCCAGCAGGGACAGCAACTATAATTCACCCCTCCACTTT

J gene: TRBJ2-7
D gene: TRBD1
V gene: TRBV4-1
clone size: -
CDR3 protein: CASSSFGTAYEQYF
CDR3 DNA: TGCGCCAGCAGCTCCTTTGGGACAGCCTACGAGCAGTACTTC

J gene: TRBJ2-3
D gene: -
V gene: TRBV27
clone size: -
CDR3 protein: CASSLRGRTAGTDTQYF
CDR3 DNA: TGTGCCAGCAGTTTAAGGGGAAGAACTGCCGGCACAGATACGCAGTATTTT

J gene: TRBJ2-1
D gene: -
V gene: TRBV11-2
clone size: -
CDR3 protein: CASSLDPLGEQFF
CDR3 DNA: TGTGCCAGCAGCTTAGATCCCCTAGGTGAGCAGTTCTTC

J gene: TRBJ1-5
D gene: TRBD1
V gene: TRBV6-1
clone size: -
CDR3 protein: CASSGDRPGNQPQHF
CDR3 DNA: TGTGCCAGCAGTGGGGACAGGCCTGGCAATCAGCCCCAGCATTTT

J gene: TRBJ1-2
D gene: -
V gene: TRBV7-9
clone size: -
CDR3 protein: CASRPLTGTASGYTF
CDR3 DNA: TGTGCCAGCAGGCCTTTGACAGGTACTGCCTCTGGCTACACCTTC

J gene: TRBJ2-1
D gene: TRBD2
V gene: TRBV7-3
clone size: -
CDR3 protein: CASSGQAGRGGQNEQFF
CDR3 DNA: TGTGCCAGCAGCGGACAGGCGGGGCGGGGGGGCCAGAATGAGCAGTTCTTC

J gene: TRBJ1-1
D gene: TRBD1
V gene: TRBV15
clone size: -
CDR3 protein: CATSRGGTVANTEAFF
CDR3 DNA: TGTGCCACCAGCAGAGGGGGGACAGTTGCGAACACTGAAGCTTTCTTT

J gene: TRBJ2-1
D gene: -
V gene: TRBV27
clone size: -
CDR3 protein: CASRGPPGVRRAYNEQFF
CDR3 DNA: TGTGCCAGCAGAGGGCCCCCCGGGGTCCGGCGGGCCTACAATGAGCAGTTCTTC

J gene: TRBJ1-1
D gene: -
V gene: TRBV27
clone size: -
CDR3 protein: CASSWLQDLNTEAFF
CDR3 DNA: TGTGCCAGCAGTTGGCTGCAGGATTTGAACACTGAAGCTTTCTTT

J gene: TRBJ1-4
D gene: -
V gene: TRBV4-1
clone size: -
CDR3 protein: CASSQVNTRNEKLFF
CDR3 DNA: TGCGCCAGCAGCCAAGTGAACACCCGTAATGAAAAACTGTTTTTT

J gene: TRBJ2-5
D gene: -
V gene: TRBV11-1
clone size: -
CDR3 protein: CASSLDGEETQYF
CDR3 DNA: TGTGCCAGCAGCTTAGACGGGGAAGAGACCCAGTACTTC

J gene: TRBJ2-2
D gene: TRBD1
V gene: TRBV9
clone size: -
CDR3 protein: CASSTYRGRKAGELFF
CDR3 DNA: TGTGCCAGCAGCACCTACAGGGGGCGAAAGGCCGGGGAGCTGTTTTTT

J gene: TRBJ2-5
D gene: TRBD1
V gene: TRBV27
clone size: -
CDR3 protein: CASSGKETGGETQYF
CDR3 DNA: TGTGCCAGCAGTGGAAAGGAGACAGGGGGAGAGACCCAGTACTTC

J gene: TRBJ2-1
D gene: -
V gene: TRBV5-4
clone size: -
CDR3 protein: CASSLGGAGWHEQFF
CDR3 DNA: TGTGCCAGCAGCTTGGGGGGCGCTGGATGGCATGAGCAGTTCTTC

J gene: TRBJ2-4
D gene: TRBD2
V gene: TRBV5-5
clone size: -
CDR3 protein: CASSWTSGRDGNIQYF
CDR3 DNA: TGTGCCAGCAGCTGGACAAGCGGGAGGGACGGAAACATTCAGTACTTC

J gene: TRBJ2-2
D gene: TRBD2
V gene: TRBV18
clone size: few
CDR3 protein: CASSPLGLANTGELFF
CDR3 DNA: TGTGCCAGCTCACCCCTCGGACTAGCGAACACCGGGGAGCTGTTTTTT

J gene: TRBJ2-6
D gene: TRBD1
V gene: TRBV27
clone size: -
CDR3 protein: CASSLRGSQGASGANVLTF
CDR3 DNA: TGTGCCAGCAGTTTACGGGGGTCTCAGGGGGCAAGTGGGGCCAACGTCCTGACTTTC

J gene: TRBJ2-7
D gene: TRBD1
V gene: TRBV6-5
clone size: -
CDR3 protein: CASSYGTGAYYEQYF
CDR3 DNA: TGTGCCAGCAGTTACGGGACAGGGGCCTACTACGAGCAGTACTTC

J gene: TRBJ1-4
D gene: TRBD1
V gene: TRBV27
clone size: once
CDR3 protein: CASSFGGQGEKLFF
CDR3 DNA: TGTGCCAGCAGTTTTGGTGGACAGGGGGAAAAACTGTTTTTT